This T cell receptor (beta chain) was captured by sequencing in a study of beta chain features in type 1 diabetes (dated by TCRdb to the late 2010s). Broadly, across the study: No differences in mean age, gender distribution, total cell number or subset yield were found between patients and healthy donors. In the study, TCRB repertoires of sorted circulating CD4+ T cell subsets from recently diagnosed type 1 diabetes patients were compared with those of matched healthy donors. Regulatory and stem cell-like memory subsets were obtained from only 8 patients and roughly 8 healthy donors, while naive and central memory subsets were obtained from all 30 or so donors. A total of roughly 98,000,000 sorted cells were examined across all samples, and a strong correlation was observed between cell number per subset and RNA yield.

Between the V and J ends, shortened by 5 bases and 2 bases respectively, the junction contains 3 bases. Taken from cysteine to phenylalanine, the CDR3 has 11 residues. The retained sequence is limited to the CDR3, 33 bases, with the frame set at the first base. For CDR1 and CDR2, the germline V gene (reference sequence) lists PRHDT and FYEKMQ. What the study reported, not specific to this receptor: Sequencing cDNA rather than genomic DNA could over-represent highly expressing activated cells, although activation and CD3 levels did not differ between groups. Patients with type 1 diabetes made fewer insertions and deleted more nucleotides at VDJ recombination sites, implying thymic rearrangement abnormalities. PCR may preferentially amplify shorter templates, but because patient and control samples were amplified and corrected together, any resulting skew would affect both groups equally. Naive, central memory and regulatory TCRB repertoires appeared more similar among patients than among healthy donors. Type 1 diabetes patients showed a moderate but significant shortening of TCRB CDR3 length in all four CD4+ subsets. Because small numbers of individuals were included in the HLA sub-analyses, any influence of HLA type on TCRB rearrangement was left unresolved.

Concerning this clone itself: The antigen this receptor binds is unknown. No clone much larger than this one lies a single base away; base qualities are absent.

All of the isolated RNA was reverse transcribed with the High Capacity cDNA Reverse Transcription Kit, so expressed TCRB transcripts were sequenced. Naive, central memory and regulatory T cell samples underwent deep immunoSEQ sequencing, averaging about 3.57 million total reads per sample. Sorted cells were lysed in RLT buffer and RNA was extracted with DNase-treated RNeasy Micro or Mini kits, depending on cell number. Each cell subset was processed separately to prevent cross-contamination, with patient and healthy donor samples processed together. The immunoSEQ multiplex PCR was used to amplify TCRB sequences from cDNA, generating 87-bp fragments that spanned the CDR3 region. Sequencing of the amplicons was done on the Illumina HiSeq platform. Processing in the source paper ran as follows. PCR bias was computationally corrected using synthetic template baselines, reads within Hamming distance 2 were collapsed, and singletons that could not be merged were discarded. Reads were aligned to IMGT to assign V, D and J genes, CDR3 length, and insertions or deletions at six rearrangement sites. Within each subset, clonotype counts were normalized to the number of sorted cells before true diversity and Gini coefficients were calculated with the tcR R package. Repertoire sharing was quantified using the overlap coefficient calculated on TCRB nucleotide sequences. Out-of-frame TCRB sequences from naive cells were analyzed as a proxy for the pre-selection repertoire. TCRdb limited this immuneACCESS table to in-frame rearrangements with V and J called. A share of clones is missing; checked studies link under half to unresolved V genes, and the rest is unexplained. Clone size and the V and J calls come from that table; the DNA yielded D and trimming. The sample contains hundreds of thousands of clones, about 14% of them found a single time. Together, the top ten hold approximately 0.042% of the sample.

Each donor gave one peripheral blood draw, averaging around 120 mL, which was collected into heparinised tubes. A BD FACSAria II was used to sort naive, central memory, regulatory and stem cell-like memory CD4+ T cells with a panel that included CD45RO, CCR7, CD25, CD127, CD95 and CD27. Purity was above 95% for every sorted population. PBMCs were separated immediately by Lymphoprep density gradient centrifugation and were stained directly, without being cultured. To minimize batch effects, samples were stained and sorted in pairs, one healthy donor with one patient per experiment. The clonotype originates from a man younger than 35 with type 1 diabetes. Rearrangement joined TRBV13 to TRBJ1-2; the D gene lacks a confident call. The sample taken for sequencing was naive CD4+ T cells from blood. The cell subset or site label on this specimen signifies: true naive CD4+ T cells. The CDR3 has the sequence CASSLNYGYTF. The base sequence is TGTGCCAGCAGCCTGAACTATGGCTACACCTTC.